The TCR beta chain described here comes from a study of cytomegalovirus exposure and HLA in healthy donors. About this clone: As yet, its antigen is unknown.

Generated by immunoSEQ multiplex PCR, the TCRdb table keeps only in-frame clones and is missing some. The table shows under 300,000 clones, with around 90% occurring only once. Separation from the roughly 670-subject first cohort characterized the roughly 130-subject validation cohort, to which the donors belonged. Study findings and constraints: The CMV antigen specificity of a few CMV-associated chains was confirmed through in vitro analysis. Most observed TCR sequences were rare, whereas some public TCRs were detected in many donors. There were about 160 TCR beta chains listed as cytomegalovirus-associated.

This CDR3 has 15 residues. Per germline, CDR1 MDHEN and CDR2 SYDVKM. J was trimmed by 0 bases and V by 6 bases; bases with no gene match: 6. The origin of this receptor is a woman between 18 and 30 years old in good health and CMV-seronegative. The sequenced sample was PBMCs. The chain recombines TRBV28 with TRBJ2-3, with 7 bases that match TRBD1. Here the CDR3 reads CASSPDRASTDTQYF. The CDR3 DNA is TGTGCCAGCAGCCCTGACAGGGCTAGCACAGATACGCAGTATTTT.